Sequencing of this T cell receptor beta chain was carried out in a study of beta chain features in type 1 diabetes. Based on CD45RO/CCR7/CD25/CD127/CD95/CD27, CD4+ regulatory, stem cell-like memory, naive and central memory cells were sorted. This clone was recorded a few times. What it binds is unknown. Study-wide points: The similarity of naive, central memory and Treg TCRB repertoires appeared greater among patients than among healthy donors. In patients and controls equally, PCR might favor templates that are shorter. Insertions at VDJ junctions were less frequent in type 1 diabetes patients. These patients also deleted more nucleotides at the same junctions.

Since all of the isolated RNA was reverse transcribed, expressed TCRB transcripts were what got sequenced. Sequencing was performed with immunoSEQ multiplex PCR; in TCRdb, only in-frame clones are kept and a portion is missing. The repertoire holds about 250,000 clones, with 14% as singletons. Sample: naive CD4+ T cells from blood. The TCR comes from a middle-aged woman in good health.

In DNA, the CDR3 is TGTGCCAGCAGTAAGGACTACAGTACGAGGGAGCAGTACTTC. Residues: CASSKDYSTREQYF. The chain is built from TRBV6-5 and TRBJ2-7; D possibly corresponds to TRBD2 (6 bases). The CDR3 loop spans 14 amino acids. Germline V gene data show CDR1 as MNHEY and CDR2 as SVGAGI. The V end was cut by 5 bases, the J end by 7 bases, with 18 bases between.